This TCR beta chain was observed in a study of blood T cell repertoires in COVID-19. This clone has only one observation. The V gene's germline CDR1 is SGDLS and CDR2 YYNGEE. Trimming took off 1 base at V and 7 bases at J, with 14 bases between the two ends. This CDR3 has 15 amino acids. Profiling relied on immunoSEQ multiplex PCR, and the TCRdb table lists in-frame clones only, not all of them. The sample records 350,000 or so clones, around 87% being singletons. The receptor was derived from a woman aged 25-40 years with COVID-19, enrolled during active disease. The sample was peripheral blood. The chain uses TRBV9 and TRBJ2-2; a weak D match, TRBD2 (6 bases). Here the CDR3 reads CASSVWGEEIGELFF. The CDR3 DNA follows: TGTGCCAGCAGCGTATGGGGGGAGGAGATCGGGGAGCTGTTTTTT.